This TCR beta chain was obtained from a study of regulatory T cells in long-lasting Graves disease. Study overall: The term persistent Graves' disease signified upward of 5 years on antithyroid drugs with positive TSH receptor antibodies. Study results and limitations: Patients with persistent Graves' had lower TCR diversity than newly diagnosed patients. Repertoires from persistent disease leaned toward TRBV28, TRBJ1-2 and TRBJ2-5.

Time point defined: persistent/refractory GD, antithyroid drugs over 5 years with positive TRAb. Preparation of the TCR library used RNA extracted from PBMCs. Note on this clonotype: Antigen unknown.

Construction of the TCR beta libraries employed iRepertoire HTBI primers in conjunction with Arm-PCR of CDR3 regions. Each CDR3 protein gets one entry after TCRdb re-called the multiplex PCR reads with MiXCR. Here the sample spans over 650,000 distinct CDR3 sequences, around 30% being singletons. V lost 2 bases and J 3 bases, leaving 7 bases between the germline ends. Per the germline V gene, CDR1 is KGHSH and CDR2 is LQKENI. This CDR3 comprises 13 residues. V and J are TRBV18 and TRBJ1-1; D not certain. This sample comprised peripheral blood mononuclear cells (PBMCs), obtained when the disease was refractory, from a patient treated with antithyroid drugs. The clonotype originates from a female donor with Graves disease. The CDR3 loop reads CASSPMIDTEAFF. The CDR3 bases are TGTGCCAGCTCACCAATGATAGACACTGAAGCTTTCTTT. Full variable domain (remainder filled in from reference TRBV18 and TRBJ1-1): NAGVMQNPRHLVRRRGQEARLRCSPMKGHSHVYWYRQLPEEGLKFMVYLQKENIIDESGMPKERFSAEFPKEGPSILRIQQVVRGDSAAYFCASSPMIDTEAFFGQGTRLTVV.